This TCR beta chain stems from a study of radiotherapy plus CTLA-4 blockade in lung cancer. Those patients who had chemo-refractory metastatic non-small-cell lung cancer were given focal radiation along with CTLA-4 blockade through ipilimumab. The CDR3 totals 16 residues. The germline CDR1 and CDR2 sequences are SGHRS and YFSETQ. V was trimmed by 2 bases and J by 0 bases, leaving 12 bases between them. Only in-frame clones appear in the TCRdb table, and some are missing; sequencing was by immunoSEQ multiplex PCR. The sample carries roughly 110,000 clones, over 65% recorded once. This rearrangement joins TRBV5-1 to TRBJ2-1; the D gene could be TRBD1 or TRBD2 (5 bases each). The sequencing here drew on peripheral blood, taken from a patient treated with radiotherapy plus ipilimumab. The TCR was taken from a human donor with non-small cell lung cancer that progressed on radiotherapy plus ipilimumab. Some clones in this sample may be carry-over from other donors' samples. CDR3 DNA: TGCGCCAGCAGCTTCGGGTCCGGGGCCTCCTACAATGAGCAGTTCTTC. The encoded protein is CASSFGSGASYNEQFF.